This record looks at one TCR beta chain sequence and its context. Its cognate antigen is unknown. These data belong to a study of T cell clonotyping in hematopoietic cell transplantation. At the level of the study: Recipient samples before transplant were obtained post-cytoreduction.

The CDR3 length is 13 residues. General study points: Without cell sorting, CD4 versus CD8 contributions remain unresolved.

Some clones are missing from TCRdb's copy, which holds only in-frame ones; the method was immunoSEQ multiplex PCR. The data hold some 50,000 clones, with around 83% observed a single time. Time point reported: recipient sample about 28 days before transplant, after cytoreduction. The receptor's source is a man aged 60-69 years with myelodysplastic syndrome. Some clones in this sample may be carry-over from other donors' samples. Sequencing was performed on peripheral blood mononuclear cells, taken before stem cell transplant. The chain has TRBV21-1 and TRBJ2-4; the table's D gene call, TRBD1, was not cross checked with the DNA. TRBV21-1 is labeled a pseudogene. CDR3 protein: CASIRTEKNIQYF. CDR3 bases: TGTGCCAGCATAAGGACAGAGAAAAACATTCAGTACTTC.